This T cell receptor beta chain comes out of a study of identical twins. Template switching, a step in the protocol, added a universal primer site, and cDNA carried unique molecular identifiers. TCRdb fed the 5' RACE reads into MiXCR, producing one record per CDR3 protein. The sample yields 150,000 or so distinct CDR3 sequences, approximately 3.5% seen once. This clonotype was seen only once. Its cognate antigen is unknown. As the CDR3 is not closed by the conserved phenylalanine or tryptophan, this likely results from a read error. Germline CDR1 is SGHRS and CDR2 is YFSETQ. CDR3 length: 12 amino acids. V lost 9 bases to trimming and J lost 8 bases; unmatched junction nucleotides: 7. Study-level points and caveats: Clonotypes of the beta chain that were abundant in cord blood carried fewer insertions (memory repertoires showed none).

Input material: memory T cells sorted from blood. The V call is TRBV5-1, the J call TRBJ2-3; TRBD2 agrees at 9 bases. The clonotype originates from a man younger than 30 in good health. In DNA, the CDR3 is TGCGCCAACAGAGCAGCGGGGGGTACGCAGTATAAA. Protein product: CANRAAGGTQYK.